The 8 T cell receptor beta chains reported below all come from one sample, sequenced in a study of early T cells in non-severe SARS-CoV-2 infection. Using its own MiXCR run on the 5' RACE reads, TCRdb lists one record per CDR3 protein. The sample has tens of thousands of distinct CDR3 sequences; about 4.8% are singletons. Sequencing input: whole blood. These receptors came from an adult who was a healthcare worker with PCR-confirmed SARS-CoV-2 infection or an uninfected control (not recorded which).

CDR3 nucleotides: TGCGCCAGCAGCCAGCAAGGGATTCCCACTGAAGCTTTCTTT. This sequence encodes CASSQQGIPTEAFF. The J gene is TRBJ1-1, the V gene TRBV4-1; D is unclear. The V end was cut by 3 bases, the J end by 4 bases, with 12 bases between. Germline loops: CDR1 MGHRA, CDR2 YSYEKL. This CDR3 region has 14 residues.

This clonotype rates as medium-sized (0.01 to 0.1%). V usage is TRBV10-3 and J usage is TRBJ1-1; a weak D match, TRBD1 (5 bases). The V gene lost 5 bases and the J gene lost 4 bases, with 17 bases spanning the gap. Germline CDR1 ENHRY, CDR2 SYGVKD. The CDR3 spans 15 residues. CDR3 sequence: CAISKQDFGSTEAFF. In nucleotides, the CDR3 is TGTGCCATCAGTAAACAGGATTTTGGGAGCACTGAAGCTTTCTTT.

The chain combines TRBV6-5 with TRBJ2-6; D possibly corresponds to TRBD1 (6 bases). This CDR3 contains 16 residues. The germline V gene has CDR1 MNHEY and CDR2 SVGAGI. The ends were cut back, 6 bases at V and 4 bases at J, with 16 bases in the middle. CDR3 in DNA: TGTGCCAGCAGATCCTTAGGGGGAGCGGGGGCCAACGTCCTGACTTTC. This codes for CASRSLGGAGANVLTF.

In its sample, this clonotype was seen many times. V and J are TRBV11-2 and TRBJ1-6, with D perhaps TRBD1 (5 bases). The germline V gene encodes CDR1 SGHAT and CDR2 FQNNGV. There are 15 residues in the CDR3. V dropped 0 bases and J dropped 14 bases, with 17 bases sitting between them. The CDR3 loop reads CASSLDFRQPQALHF. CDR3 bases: TGTGCCAGCAGCTTAGATTTTAGACAGCCGCAGGCCCTCCACTTT.

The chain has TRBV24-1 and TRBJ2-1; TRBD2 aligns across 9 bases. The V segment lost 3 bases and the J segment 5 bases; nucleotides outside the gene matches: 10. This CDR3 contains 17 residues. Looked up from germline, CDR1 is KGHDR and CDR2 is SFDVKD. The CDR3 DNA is TGTGCCACCAGTGATGCGGGTCTAGCGGGGAGCAACAATGAGCAGTTCTTC. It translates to CATSDAGLAGSNNEQFF.

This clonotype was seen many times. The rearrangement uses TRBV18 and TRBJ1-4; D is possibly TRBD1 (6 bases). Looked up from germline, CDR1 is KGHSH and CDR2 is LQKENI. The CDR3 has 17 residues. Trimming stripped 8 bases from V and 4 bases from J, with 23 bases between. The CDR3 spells CASLTTGRKGDNEKLFF. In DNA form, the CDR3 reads TGTGCCAGCCTGACCACCGGCAGGAAGGGGGATAATGAAAAACTGTTTTTT.

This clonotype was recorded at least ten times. The CDR3 protein is CASSLDLAGGGELFF. The CDR3 region has the DNA TGCGCCAGCAGCTTGGACCTAGCGGGAGGCGGGGAGCTGTTTTTT. The V gene is TRBV5-1, the J gene TRBJ2-2; 11 bases line up with TRBD2. Germline CDR1 and CDR2: SGHRS and YFSETQ. The CDR3 consists of 15 residues. V was pared by 0 bases and J by 7 bases, with 2 bases of the junction left unmatched.

The CDR3 protein is CSVSSHPSTDTQYF. The CDR3 nucleotides are TGCAGCGTTTCTTCCCACCCAAGCACAGATACGCAGTATTTT. This sequence joins TRBV29-1 and TRBJ2-3; unclear D gene. Germline lookup yields CDR1 SQVTM and CDR2 ANQGSEA. There are 14 residues in the CDR3. With 5 bases removed from V and 0 bases from J, the gap between germline ends came to 12 bases.